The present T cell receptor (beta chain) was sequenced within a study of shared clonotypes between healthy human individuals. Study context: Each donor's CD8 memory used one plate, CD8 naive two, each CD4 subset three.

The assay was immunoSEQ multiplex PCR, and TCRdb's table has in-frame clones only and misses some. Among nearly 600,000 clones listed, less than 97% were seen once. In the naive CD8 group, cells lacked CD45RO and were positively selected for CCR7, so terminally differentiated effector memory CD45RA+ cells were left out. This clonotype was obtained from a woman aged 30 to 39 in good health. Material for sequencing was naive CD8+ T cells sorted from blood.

The CDR3 reads CASSPAGSREESPEQYF. The DNA for the CDR3 is TGTGCCAGCAGCCCAGCGGGTAGCCGGGAGGAGTCGCCCGAGCAGTACTTC. The rearrangement uses TRBV7-6 and TRBJ2-7; 7 nucleotides agree with TRBD2. With 5 bases clipped from V and 6 bases from J, the junction kept 19 bases outside the gene matches. Per germline, CDR1 SGHVS and CDR2 FNYEAQ. There are 17 residues in the CDR3. Filled out from reference TRBV7-6 and TRBJ2-7, the complete variable domain reads GAGVSQSPRYKVTKRGQDVALRCDPISGHVSLYWYRQALGQGPEFLTYFNYEAQQDKSGLPNDRFSAERPEGSISTLTIQRTEQRDSAMYRCASSPAGSREESPEQYFGPGTRLTVT.